This TCR beta chain was recovered during a study of T cells in Graves' hyperthyroidism and ophthalmopathy. Study-wide results and limits: Blood also held most thyroid clonotypes expanded beyond 0.001.

Clinical symptoms, serum thyroxine and TRAb, thyroid ultrasound and orbital computed tomography were used for the diagnoses. The source material, RNA transcripts, was used to amplify TCR beta CDR3 regions. First-round RT-PCR with HTBI primers amplified the TCR CDR3 region. TCRdb reprocessed the multiplex PCR reads via MiXCR and lists one record per CDR3 protein. The top ten hold about a third of the sample, which has some 370,000 distinct CDR3 sequences, about a sixth seen once. With V trimmed by 5 bases and J by 5 bases, 9 bases remained unmatched. Germline V CDR1 and CDR2: SGHAT, FQDESV (reference sequence). The CDR3 spans 15 residues. In its sample, this clonotype was seen many times. What it binds is not known.

J is TRBJ2-1 and V is TRBV11-1, with TRBD2 matching 7 bases. The TCR was taken from a woman aged 25 to 45 with Graves' hyperthyroidism that later progressed to Graves' ophthalmopathy. The material sequenced was blood. The CDR3 region has the DNA TGTGCCAGCAGCGCCCGGGAGCGGGGCAACAATGAGCAGTTCTTC. This sequence encodes CASSARERGNNEQFF. Filled out from reference TRBV11-1 and TRBJ2-1, the complete variable domain reads EAEVAQSPRYKITEKSQAVAFWCDPISGHATLYWYRQILGQGPELLVQFQDESVVDDSQLPKDRFSAERLKGVDSTLKIQPAELGDSAMYLCASSARERGNNEQFFGPGTRLTVL.